This TCR beta chain was identified in a study of blood T cell repertoires in COVID-19. As for the study in general: PBMCs, B-cell-depleted T cells, or T cells were the source of the cDNA or gDNA that made up the material.

Between the trimmed V and J ends, which lost 7 bases and 5 bases, there was a span of 9 bases. The CDR3 has 12 amino acids. Produced via immunoSEQ multiplex PCR; TCRdb's table is partial and in-frame only. The table has 100,000 or so clones, roughly 84% seen once. The receptor comes from a man aged 65-85 years with active or convalescent COVID-19. The material sequenced was peripheral blood. The gene calls are TRBV12-3 or TRBV12-4 and TRBJ1-5, with D maybe TRBD1 (5 bases). CDR3 coding DNA: TGTGCCAGCACTGCGGGGCATCAGCCCCAGCATTTT. Translating gives CASTAGHQPQHF.